These 14 T cell receptor beta chains were all obtained from the same sample, sequenced in a study of blood T cell repertoires in COVID-19. The data were produced by immunoSEQ multiplex PCR, yet TCRdb's version contains in-frame clones alone and is incomplete. The sample contains around 90,000 clones, 80% of which appear only once. Sequencing was carried out using peripheral blood. These receptors all come from a human donor in a cohort sampled during active COVID-19.

A word on this clone: One end of the junction is discordant with germline, which a read error may explain. The rearrangement uses TRBV3-1 (or the pseudogene TRBV3-2) and TRBJ2-2; D call uncertain. CDR3 length: 11 amino acids. Germline CDR1 reads LGHDT; CDR2 reads YNNKEL (reference sequence). The CDR3 nucleotides read TGTGCCAGCAGCCAGGCTGGCTCCGCGACATTT. Residues: CASSQAGSATF.

V and J are TRBV6-5 and TRBJ2-5; tentative D call: TRBD1 (6 bases). The CDR3 extends over 13 amino acids. Trimming pared 8 bases from V and 4 bases from J, leaving 14 bases between. Looked up from germline, CDR1 is MNHEY and CDR2 is SVGAGI. CDR3 sequence: CASLGQLIETQYF. CDR3 nucleotides: TGTGCCAGCCTCGGACAGTTGATAGAGACCCAGTACTTC.

The rearrangement joins TRBV5-1 to TRBJ1-5, with a tentative D call TRBD1 (6 bases). This CDR3 region has 15 residues. The V and J ends lost 4 bases and 4 bases respectively, with 15 bases between them. Germline CDR1 reads SGHRS; CDR2 reads YFSETQ. The CDR3 loop is CASSPYTGLNQPQHF. The CDR3 region has the DNA TGCGCCAGCAGCCCGTACACAGGGTTGAATCAGCCCCAGCATTTT.

The J gene is TRBJ1-5, the V gene TRBV19, with TRBD1 as a possible D gene (6 bases). The CDR3 is 13 residues long. The germline V and J ends were trimmed by 9 bases and 4 bases, with 13 bases remaining between them. Germline CDR1 LNHDA, CDR2 SQIVND (reference sequence). CDR3 region: CASGQNSNQPQHF. Written as DNA, the CDR3 is TGTGCCAGCGGACAGAACAGTAATCAGCCCCAGCATTTT.

In DNA, the CDR3 is TGTGCCAGCAGCTTAAACGGAGGGCGAACTAATGAAAAACTGTTTTTT. This encodes CASSLNGGRTNEKLFF. The rearrangement joins TRBV7-9 to TRBJ1-4; D is ambiguous. CDR3 length equals 16 residues. From germline, CDR1 is SEHNR and CDR2 FQNEAQ (reference sequence). V shed 2 bases and J shed 1 base, with 11 bases lying between them.

The chain couples TRBV5-1 to TRBJ2-7; 7 bases agree with TRBD1. V was clipped by 2 bases and J by 3 bases; unmatched bases: 5. The germline V gene has CDR1 SGHRS and CDR2 YFSETQ. The CDR3 runs to 14 residues. The CDR3 loop reads CASSFGTDLYEQYF. The CDR3 DNA sequence: TGCGCCAGCAGCTTCGGGACAGATCTCTACGAGCAGTACTTC.

This rearrangement joins TRBV19 to TRBJ2-6; tentative D call: TRBD2 (7 bases). Trimming removed 3 bases from V and 2 bases from J, with 14 bases in between. Germline V gives CDR1 LNHDA, CDR2 SQIVND (reference sequence). CDR3 size: 17 residues. The CDR3 protein is CASSIGQGRAGANVLTF. The CDR3, as DNA: TGTGCCAGTAGTATCGGCCAGGGGAGGGCTGGGGCCAACGTCCTGACTTTC.

This clone has just one count. The gene calls are TRBV18 and TRBJ2-7; the D is unclear. Germline-derived CDR1 and CDR2 are KGHSH and LQKENI. Trimming stripped 3 bases from V and 4 bases from J, with 4 bases between. The CDR3 totals 11 residues. In DNA form, the CDR3 reads TGTGCCAGCTCACCGGAGTACGAGCAGTACTTC. This encodes CASSPEYEQYF. The variable domain in full, with the rest retrieved from reference TRBV18 and TRBJ2-7, is NAGVMQNPRHLVRRRGQEARLRCSPMKGHSHVYWYRQLPEEGLKFMVYLQKENIIDESGMPKERFSAEFPKEGPSILRIQQVVRGDSAAYFCASSPEYEQYFGPGTRLTVT.

The chain couples TRBV7-9 to TRBJ2-3, with no clear D. Germline loops: CDR1 SEHNR, CDR2 FQNEAQ (reference sequence). Trimming took 3 bases from V and 2 from J, leaving 6 bases between them. This CDR3 has 13 amino acids. The CDR3 spells CASSFQNTDTQYF. The CDR3 DNA sequence: TGTGCCAGCAGCTTCCAAAACACAGATACGCAGTATTTT.

On this clone: At one of its ends the junction is not consistent with the germline gene, which may arise from a read error. The J gene is TRBJ2-7, the V gene TRBV5-5; TRBD2 is a possible D gene (5 bases). Germline-derived CDR1 and CDR2 are SGHKS and YYEKEE (reference sequence). There are 14 residues in the CDR3. The chain's CDR3 is CASSSNPRMEECNF. Written as DNA, the CDR3 is TGTGCCAGCAGCTCGAACCCCCGTATGGAGGAATGTAACTTC.

The chain couples TRBV14 to TRBJ2-7; 7 nucleotides line up with TRBD1. V trimming: 4 bases; J trimming: 2 bases; junction bases outside the gene matches: 8. This CDR3 is built from 15 residues. Germline CDR1 reads SGHDN; CDR2 reads FVKESK. The CDR3 sequence: CASSRVGGQPYEQYF. CDR3 coding DNA: TGTGCCAGCAGCCGCGTAGGGGGCCAGCCCTACGAGCAGTACTTC.

The rearrangement links TRBV7-9 to TRBJ2-7; D might be TRBD1 (6 bases). The CDR3 length is 15 residues. V was shortened by 5 bases and J by 4 bases, with 18 bases between the two germline ends. Germline values: CDR1 SEHNR, CDR2 FQNEAQ (reference sequence). CDR3 sequence reads: CASSHPGQTRYEQYF. CDR3 nucleotide sequence: TGTGCCAGCAGCCATCCGGGACAAACCCGATACGAGCAGTACTTC.

The chain couples TRBV18 to TRBJ2-7; 14 bases line up with TRBD2. CDR1 is KGHSH and CDR2 is LQKENI in the germline V gene. V trimming: 0 bases; J trimming: 0 bases; junction bases outside the gene matches: 1. This CDR3 comprises 17 residues. CDR3 sequence (DNA): TGTGCCAGCTCACCACCCGGACTAGCGGGAGGCTCCTACGAGCAGTACTTC. Its protein product is CASSPPGLAGGSYEQYF.

The V call is TRBV4-1, the J call TRBJ1-2, with TRBD1 as a possible D gene (5 bases). Trimming took 8 bases from V and 3 from J, leaving 10 bases between them. CDR1 and CDR2 (germline): MGHRA, YSYEKL. The CDR3 is 12 amino acids. CDR3 in DNA: TGCGCCAGCTCGGGGGAATACTATGGCTACACCTTC. It is translated as CASSGEYYGYTF.